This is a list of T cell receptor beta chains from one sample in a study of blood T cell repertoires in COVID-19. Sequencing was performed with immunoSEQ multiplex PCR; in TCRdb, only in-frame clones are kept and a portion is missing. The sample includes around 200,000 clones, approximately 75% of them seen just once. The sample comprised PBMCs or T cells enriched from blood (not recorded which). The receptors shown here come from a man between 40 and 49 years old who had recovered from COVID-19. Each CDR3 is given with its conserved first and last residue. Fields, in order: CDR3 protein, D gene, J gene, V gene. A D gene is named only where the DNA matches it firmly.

CDR3: CASSQPPGQGFLFF
D: TRBD1
J: TRBJ2-2
V: TRBV4-2

CDR3: CASSPTSEKLFF
D: -
J: TRBJ1-4
V: TRBV4-1

CDR3: CASSRGRGYSPLHF
D: -
J: TRBJ1-6
V: TRBV27

CDR3: CASSQTAGNNSPLHF
D: -
J: TRBJ1-6
V: TRBV9

CDR3: CASSLRFGGARFTDTQYF
D: -
J: TRBJ2-3
V: TRBV7-8

CDR3: CASSLTGQGNTEAFF
D: TRBD1
J: TRBJ1-1
V: TRBV2

CDR3: CASSDPGQGIFYGYTF
D: TRBD1
J: TRBJ1-2
V: TRBV19

CDR3: CASSLDRSYGYTF
D: -
J: TRBJ1-2
V: TRBV11-2

CDR3: CASGSSGGVGGNTIYF
D: -
J: TRBJ1-3
V: TRBV12-5

CDR3: CASSYQGLSGANVLTF
D: -
J: TRBJ2-6
V: TRBV6-6

CDR3: CASSLGRGGVTDTQYF
D: TRBD2
J: TRBJ2-3
V: TRBV5-1

CDR3: CASSLRGDRGYSPLHF
D: TRBD1
J: TRBJ1-6
V: TRBV27

CDR3: CAIGTGDPEAFF
D: TRBD1
J: TRBJ1-1
V: TRBV10-3

CDR3: CASSLFQGGEQYF
D: -
J: TRBJ2-7
V: TRBV7-2

CDR3: CASSPPSRDEQYF
D: -
J: TRBJ2-7
V: TRBV9

CDR3: CASSLMTGDTIYF
D: TRBD1
J: TRBJ1-3
V: TRBV5-1

CDR3: CASSVSPTVANYGYTF
D: -
J: TRBJ1-2
V: TRBV9

CDR3: CASSLVVGDYGYTF
D: -
J: TRBJ1-2
V: TRBV11-2

CDR3: CASRTGGITGGIGYTF
D: TRBD1
J: TRBJ1-2
V: TRBV3-1/TRBV3-2